This TCR beta chain was sequenced in a study of blood T cell repertoires in COVID-19 (dated by TCRdb to about 2020). About the full investigation: Collaborator samples came from the United States, Italy and Spain and covered acute and convalescent phases of COVID-19. The material from the prospective study consisted of cDNA or gDNA derived from T cells, B-cell-depleted T cells, or PBMCs. Subjects who had been exposed to COVID-19, were actively infected with it, or had recovered from it provided the deeply sampled blood TCRbeta repertoires that made up the dataset. The repertoires were released in a freely available public database meant as a resource for research on the immune response to SARS-CoV-2. The samples were drawn from two sources: the first 160 participants of the ongoing ImmuneRACE study, and 1,254 subjects contributed by 6 global collaborators. A de-identified subject ID, COVID-19 status, age in years and sex were almost always included in the sample metadata. Where available, HLA class I and class II types were taken from metadata supplied by the sample provider and were not determined by assay-based typing. General study outcomes and caveats: How much clinical and demographic metadata was included differed by source and by participant, and the metadata was provided uncurated.

One collaborating source in Seattle enrolled patients while the patients were actively infected and followed the patients over time throughout the course of disease. The collaborating institutions used their own protocols to collect whole blood in K2EDTA tubes. For TCRbeta analysis, collaborators shipped samples as frozen whole blood, isolated PBMCs, or DNA extracted from either of those sample types. As for this clone: The target of this receptor is not known. No clone much larger than this one lies a single base away; base qualities are absent.

TCRbeta CDR3 regions were amplified from genomic DNA using the immunoSEQ Assay, a bias-controlled multiplex PCR. The authors processed their data as follows. The number of nucleated cells in each sample was estimated by amplification of reference gene primers within the assay. Sequence reads were collapsed and filtered to measure the absolute abundance of every unique TCRbeta CDR3 rearrangement. For each sample, productive Simpson clonality was calculated by taking the square root of Simpson's diversity index across productive rearrangements. The table comes from immuneACCESS by way of TCRdb, which keeps in-frame sequences with V and J called. Part of the clones is missing from these tables; in studies checked, under half for an unresolved V gene and the rest for unknown reasons. D and trimming were read from the DNA, whereas the V and J calls and clone size are those reported in that table. The sample table records about 180,000 clones; around 80% of these occur just once. The ten largest account for roughly 10% of the sample.

The TCR originated in an elderly woman with COVID-19, enrolled during active disease. The sample taken for sequencing was peripheral blood.

CDR3 loop: CSVAGTPYNEQFF. The nucleotide sequence is given as TGCAGCGTCGCCGGGACACCATACAATGAGCAGTTCTTC. The rearranged segments are TRBV29-1 and TRBJ2-1; a tentative D call is TRBD1 (6 bases match). The germline V gene yields SQVTM for CDR1 and ANQGSEA for CDR2. The CDR3 sequence holds 13 residues, the cysteine and phenylalanine included. The sequence is cut down to CDR3 DNA, 39 bases in frame from base 1. V gives up 6 bases and J gives up 4 bases, and the segment between their germline ends measures 13 bases.